These 2 T cell receptor beta chains were all obtained from the same sample, sequenced in a study of graft-versus-host responses after intestinal transplantation. Antigens of these TCRs are unknown. Using immunoSEQ multiplex PCR, the repertoire was profiled, and TCRdb retains in-frame clones only, with some absent. The sample lists tens of thousands of clones; 84% were seen once. Sequencing used unstimulated CD4+ T cells sorted from spleen or lymph node cells, obtained before transplant. The source of these receptors is a human donor who was the organ donor for an intestinal transplant.

The CDR3, as DNA: TGTGCCAGCAGGCATCCCGGGGCTAACTATGGCTACACCTTC. Translated: CASRHPGANYGYTF. This chain uses TRBV11-2 with TRBJ1-2; D is unresolved. The germline V gene encodes CDR1 SGHAT and CDR2 FQNNGV. The V and J ends lost 6 bases and 0 bases respectively, with 11 bases between them. The CDR3 runs 14 residues.

The chain is built from TRBV6-5 and TRBJ2-5; 9 bases agree with TRBD1. Germline loops: CDR1 MNHEY, CDR2 SVGAGI. CDR3 length equals 14 residues. V trimming: 4 bases; J trimming: 4 bases; junction bases outside the gene matches: 4. In nucleotides, the CDR3 is TGTGCCAGCAGTTGGGGACAGGGAGGAGAGACCCAGTACTTC. As protein: CASSWGQGGETQYF.